This TCR beta chain stems from a study of cytomegalovirus exposure and HLA in healthy donors. Regarding the study as a whole: Among TCR beta chains, those listed as cytomegalovirus-associated numbered around 160. Per published reports, the classifier diagnosed cytomegalovirus status with high specificity and sensitivity. That first-cohort TCR clusters tended to co-occur in the 95 to 150 validation repertoires was found in a later analysis.

As to this clone: Its antigen remains unknown.

The assay was immunoSEQ multiplex PCR, and TCRdb's table has in-frame clones only and misses some. Of some 150,000 clones listed, 85% to 90% are singletons. CDR3 size: 13 residues. Germline V gene lookup returns CDR1 GTSNPN and CDR2 SVGIG (reference sequence). With 7 bases clipped from V and 5 bases from J, the junction kept 10 bases outside the gene matches. This clonotype originated in a woman aged 18-30 years in good health and CMV-seropositive. Source material: PBMCs. V gene TRBV30 combines with J gene TRBJ1-2; 7 bases map to TRBD1. DNA for the CDR3: TGTGCCTACATTAATGGGACAGAGTATGGCTACACCTTC. This encodes CAYINGTEYGYTF.